One sample yielded the 4 T cell receptor beta chains listed below, sequenced in a study of blood T cell repertoires in COVID-19. Assay used: immunoSEQ multiplex PCR; TCRdb lists only in-frame clones, some missing. The sample has 150,000 to 200,000 clones; 80% to 90% are singletons. Input material: peripheral blood. Every receptor here comes from a man between 18 and 29 years old who had recovered from COVID-19.

The chain couples TRBV9 to TRBJ2-1, with TRBD2 matching over 12 bases. CDR3 size: 17 residues. Germline values: CDR1 SGDLS, CDR2 YYNGEE. With 2 bases clipped from V and 2 bases from J, the junction kept 5 bases outside the gene matches. CDR3 sequence reads: CASSVGLAGTAYNEQFF. CDR3 coding DNA: TGTGCCAGCAGCGTTGGACTAGCGGGGACAGCCTACAATGAGCAGTTCTTC.

V gene TRBV18 combines with J gene TRBJ2-3, with 7 bases identical to TRBD2. J was trimmed by 3 bases and V by 0 bases; bases with no gene match: 3. CDR3 length: 15 residues. The germline gives CDR1 KGHSH, CDR2 LQKENI. CDR3 nucleotide sequence: TGTGCCAGCTCACCACCCGGGACTAAGACAGATACGCAGTATTTT. The encoded protein is CASSPPGTKTDTQYF.

This clone showed up just a few times. CDR3 protein: CASSPRGGATNYGYTF. The CDR3 region has the DNA TGTGCCAGCAGCCCCCGGGGAGGGGCAACTAACTATGGCTACACCTTC. The V and J genes are TRBV9 and TRBJ1-2, with D maybe TRBD1 (5 bases). CDR1 and CDR2 (germline): SGDLS, YYNGEE. The CDR3 runs 16 residues. V lost 4 bases and J 0 bases, leaving 16 bases between the germline ends.

CDR3 coding DNA: TGTGCCATCAGTGGCGACGGTTCGGGACAGTACTTC. This codes for CAISGDGSGQYF. The chain has TRBV10-3 and TRBJ2-4, with D maybe TRBD2 (5 bases). The length of the CDR3 is 12 residues. V shed 4 bases and J shed 13 bases, with 14 bases lying between them. CDR1 is ENHRY, CDR2 SYGVKD, per germline.